This TCR beta chain was identified in a study of shared clonotypes between healthy human individuals. Across the study: The people who gave samples were a couple of women and a few men aged 18 to 49.

Only in-frame clones appear in the TCRdb table, and some are missing; sequencing was by immunoSEQ multiplex PCR. The data hold approximately 460,000 clones, with roughly four fifths observed a single time. Germline-derived CDR1 and CDR2 are MDHEN and SYDVKM. CDR3 size: 12 residues. V lost 7 bases, J lost 6 bases, and 5 bases stayed unmatched. Sequenced sample: PBMCs. This chain joins TRBV28 and TRBJ1-1, with 7 bases identical to TRBD1. The clonotype originates from a woman aged 40 to 50 in good health. Some clones in this sample may be carry-over from other donors' samples. The CDR3 DNA reads TGTGCCAGCAAACAGGGGAGGGCTGAAGCTTTCTTT. Its protein product is CASKQGRAEAFF.